This T cell receptor (beta chain) was retrieved from a study of patients and donors after allogeneic stem cell transplantation. This clonotype was counted only a few times. TCRdb called the RT-PCR reads again in MiXCR, with one record for every CDR3 protein. The sample lists 50,000 to 60,000 distinct CDR3 sequences, 13% seen once, with approximately 32% in the top ten. This CDR3 spans 13 amino acids. With 3 bases removed from V and 7 bases from J, the gap between germline ends came to 11 bases. Germline CDR1 is SGDLS and CDR2 is YYNGEE. This sequence joins TRBV9 and TRBJ2-1; D is perhaps TRBD1 or TRBD2 (5 bases each). The sequenced sample was blood, either unsorted or a sorted T cell fraction (not recorded which). The TCR originated in a human donor who was either an allogeneic HSCT recipient or a stem cell or donor lymphocyte infusion donor (not recorded which). It is not recorded whose cells these are; they may come from a transplant donor. CDR3 protein: CASSGGNSNEQFF. DNA for the CDR3: TGTGCCAGCAGCGGGGGGAATTCGAATGAGCAGTTCTTC.